This T cell receptor (beta chain) stems from a study of blood T cell repertoires in COVID-19. Germline V CDR1 and CDR2: SGHAT, FQNNGV. This CDR3 is built from 17 residues. Losses at the gene ends were 3 bases for V and 7 bases for J; bases not matched to a gene: 12. TCRdb's table, derived via immunoSEQ multiplex PCR, lists solely in-frame clones and lacks some. The sample includes about 210,000 clones, roughly 84% of them seen just once. The sequencing sample was made of PBMCs or T cells enriched from blood (not recorded which). This clonotype originated in a man aged 25-45 years in a cohort exposed to, infected with or recovered from COVID-19 (not recorded which). The chain is built from TRBV11-2 and TRBJ2-1, with TRBD1 identical over 10 bases. CDR3 in amino acids: CASSFWLTGTGVNEQFF. CDR3 DNA sequence: TGTGCCAGCAGCTTTTGGCTGACGGGGACAGGGGTTAATGAGCAGTTCTTC. The full variable domain, in which reference TRBV11-2 and TRBJ2-1 provide the parts outside the CDR3, is EAGVAQSPRYKIIEKRQSVAFWCNPISGHATLYWYQQILGQGPKLLIQFQNNGVVDDSQLPKDRFSAERLKGVDSTLKIQPAKLEDSAVYLCASSFWLTGTGVNEQFFGPGTRLTVL.